This TCR beta chain was recovered during a study of metastatic and nonmetastatic thyroid tumors. Study in general: Repertoires from malignant and benign thyroid patients were compared across blood and tumor or nodule tissue. Study-wide points: Significantly greater TCR beta diversity was reportedly found in malignant thyroid tumors than in benign nodules (in blood and tumor).

Ten or more counts support this clone. Its antigen is currently unknown. TCRdb re-analyzed the PCR reads using MiXCR. The sample lists under 95,000 clones, roughly 13% occurring once. V gave up 2 bases and J gave up 3 bases, with 14 bases separating them. This CDR3 has 15 residues. Germline lookup yields CDR1 LGHNA and CDR2 YSLEER. Patients had received no treatment of any kind before thyroid surgery. The receptor was isolated from a female donor with papillary thyroid cancer or a benign thyroid nodule (not recorded which). Some clones in this sample may be carry-over from other donors' samples. The chain uses TRBV4-3 and TRBJ2-7, with D possibly being TRBD2 (5 bases). The specimen sequenced was blood. CDR3 sequence (DNA): TGCGCCAGCAGCCAACGCCGGGAACTCTTCTACGAGCAGTACTTC. Protein sequence: CASSQRRELFYEQYF.